The present TCR beta chain was sequenced within a study of blood T cell repertoires in COVID-19. Study background: PBMCs, B-cell-depleted T cells, or T cells provided the cDNA or gDNA that made up the material.

Germline CDR1 MNHEY, CDR2 SVGEGT. The CDR3 totals 13 residues. Trimming took off 6 bases at V and 2 bases at J, with 8 bases between the two ends. Authors' methods: From reference gene primer amplification, estimates of nucleated cell counts were derived. Profiled with immunoSEQ multiplex PCR; TCRdb holds only in-frame clones, not every one. V, J and clone size reflect that table, while D and trimming were determined from the DNA. The sample has about 130,000 clones; approximately 80% are singletons. On this clone: The identical CDR3 is also encoded by other nucleotide sequences in the sample.

The TCR was taken from a man of 80 years or more with acute or convalescent COVID-19. The sequenced sample consisted of peripheral blood. The gene calls are TRBV6-2 or TRBV6-3 and TRBJ1-5; D uncertain. CDR3 DNA: TGTGCCAGCAGCCCCACGGGCAATCAGCCCCAGCATTTT. It translates to CASSPTGNQPQHF.